The next 28 T cell receptor beta chains were all read from a single sample in a study of blood T cell repertoires in COVID-19. Profiling relied on immunoSEQ multiplex PCR, and the TCRdb table lists in-frame clones only, not all of them. The sample carries approximately 670,000 clones, about 87% recorded once. The sample consisted of peripheral blood. These receptors were obtained from a woman younger than 30 with acute or convalescent COVID-19.

This chain uses TRBV9 with TRBJ1-2, with no clear D. The V end lost 3 bases, the J end lost 8 bases, and 14 bases lay between the germline ends. CDR1 is SGDLS and CDR2 is YYNGEE in the germline V gene. The CDR3 totals 13 residues. For the CDR3, the DNA is TGTGCCAGCAGCGGGAGCGATACAAGGGGCTACACCTTC. Translating gives CASSGSDTRGYTF.

The chain is built from TRBV4-3 and TRBJ2-3, with 8 positions matching TRBD1. Germline lookup yields CDR1 LGHNA and CDR2 YSLEER. The length of the CDR3 is 15 residues. The junction had 4 bases not matched to a gene; V was cut back by 4 bases and J by 1 base. The CDR3 reads CASSPGGAGTDTQYF. CDR3 coding DNA: TGCGCCAGCAGCCCAGGGGGCGCGGGCACAGATACGCAGTATTTT.

This clone was counted only a few times. The chain combines TRBV6-6 with TRBJ2-2; TRBD1 matches at 7 bases. Losses at the gene ends were 0 bases for V and 5 bases for J; bases not matched to a gene: 3. The CDR3 sequence is 15 residues long. CDR1 and CDR2 from the germline V gene are MNHNY and SVGAGI (reference sequence). The DNA of the CDR3 is TGTGCCAGCAGTTACTCAGGGGGCTTTACCGGGGAGCTGTTTTTT. Translated: CASSYSGGFTGELFF.

The chain carries TRBV18 and TRBJ2-1; tentatively, D is TRBD1 (6 bases). The CDR3 covers 16 residues. Germline CDR1 KGHSH, CDR2 LQKENI. Between the trimmed V and J ends, which lost 3 bases and 5 bases, there was a span of 17 bases. The CDR3 loop is CASSPRPRTENNEQFF. The CDR3 region has the DNA TGTGCCAGCTCACCCCGCCCAAGGACAGAAAACAATGAGCAGTTCTTC.

CDR3 sequence (DNA): TGCGCCAGCAGCCTGGGTTGGACTTATGGCTACACCTTC. Translating it yields CASSLGWTYGYTF. The chain carries TRBV5-1 and TRBJ1-2, with unresolved D. This CDR3 is built from 13 residues. Germline CDR1 reads SGHRS; CDR2 reads YFSETQ. V was cut by 4 bases and J by 5 bases, with 12 bases left in between.

This clone has a single count. The chain uses TRBV10-2 and TRBJ1-1; no firm D call. The CDR3 has 13 amino acids. V was trimmed by 6 bases and J by 4 bases, leaving 12 bases between them. From germline, CDR1 is WSHSY and CDR2 SAAADI. The CDR3 is CASRPREGTEAFF. The CDR3 DNA reads TGCGCCAGCAGACCCCGCGAGGGCACTGAAGCTTTCTTT.

The rearrangement links TRBV7-9 to TRBJ1-2, with D possibly being TRBD1 (5 bases). The CDR3 has 17 residues. Trimming cost V 1 base and J 8 bases, with 23 bases left between them. Germline assignment: CDR1 SEHNR and CDR2 FQNEAQ (reference sequence). The CDR3 DNA reads as TGTGCCAGCAGCTTAGTTGCCCCGACAGTCGGTCGAGGAGGCTACACCTTC. Amino acid sequence: CASSLVAPTVGRGGYTF.

This chain joins TRBV7-2 and TRBJ1-3, with D perhaps TRBD1 (5 bases). Germline CDR1 SGHTA, CDR2 FQGNSA. V was trimmed by 5 bases and J by 4 bases, leaving 18 bases between them. This CDR3 region has 16 residues. CDR3 protein: CASSASRGVVGNTIYF. In DNA, the CDR3 is TGTGCCAGCAGCGCGAGCCGGGGGGTAGTAGGAAACACCATATATTTT.

Only one count was recorded for this clone. The V call is TRBV3-1 (or the pseudogene TRBV3-2), the J call TRBJ2-7; tentative D call: TRBD2 (5 bases). Trimming removed 4 bases at V and 3 bases at J, with 19 bases between. Per germline, CDR1 LGHDT and CDR2 YNNKEL (reference sequence). The CDR3 is 16 amino acids. The CDR3 sequence is CASSLQKLEGYYEQYF. DNA of the CDR3: TGTGCCAGCAGCCTCCAAAAACTCGAGGGCTACTACGAGCAGTACTTC.

The J gene is TRBJ1-2, the V gene TRBV6-5; 7 bases match TRBD1. CDR1 is MNHEY, CDR2 SVGAGI, per germline. The J segment lost 0 bases and the V segment lost 6 bases, leaving 7 bases of the junction unmatched. The CDR3 runs to 15 residues. CDR3 protein: CASSLQGPANYGYTF. The CDR3 nucleotides are TGTGCCAGCAGCCTACAGGGGCCCGCTAACTATGGCTACACCTTC.

This chain joins TRBV12-5 and TRBJ1-6, with a weak D call TRBD1 (5 bases). The germline CDR1 and CDR2 sequences are LGHNT and FRNRAP. This CDR3 has 15 amino acids. Trimming cost V 4 bases and J 8 bases, with 15 bases left between them. The CDR3, as DNA: TGTGCTAGTGGTTCTCAAGGGGTTGTGGATTCACCCCTCCACTTT. This codes for CASGSQGVVDSPLHF.

In its sample, this clone was seen once. CDR3: CASSPLQGGAYEQYF. DNA of the CDR3: TGCGCCAGCAGCCCTCTACAGGGGGGGGCCTACGAGCAGTACTTC. This chain connects TRBV5-1 to TRBJ2-7; D may be TRBD1 (8 bases). Germline V CDR1 and CDR2: SGHRS, YFSETQ. The CDR3 is 15 residues long. V shed 4 bases and J shed 2 bases, with 16 bases lying between them.

The chain has TRBV7-3 and TRBJ1-1; 9 bases are shared with TRBD1. From germline, CDR1 is SGHTA and CDR2 FQGTGA. The CDR3 contains 13 residues. J was trimmed by 7 bases and V by 5 bases; bases with no gene match: 5. The CDR3 coding sequence is TGTGCCAGCAGCCGGACGGACAGGGGTGAAGCTTTCTTT. Its translation is CASSRTDRGEAFF.

The chain uses TRBV5-1 and TRBJ1-4; 7 bases match TRBD1. CDR1 is SGHRS and CDR2 is YFSETQ in the germline V gene. V lost 4 bases to trimming and J lost 2 bases; unmatched junction nucleotides: 11. This CDR3 is 17 amino acids long. As DNA, the CDR3 is TGCGCCAGCAGCCCAGGACAGGCATTGTCCACTAATGAAAAACTGTTTTTT. Translating it yields CASSPGQALSTNEKLFF.

Of note for this clone: The sample holds other DNA sequences that translate to the same CDR3. The chain couples TRBV7-9 to TRBJ1-5; D not resolved. Trimming removed 1 base from V and 2 bases from J, with 6 bases in between. Germline CDR1 is SEHNR and CDR2 is FQNEAQ (reference sequence). The CDR3 is 14 amino acids. CDR3 sequence (DNA): TGTGCCAGCAGCTTAGGCCAGGGCAATCAGCCCCAGCATTTT. This gives the protein CASSLGQGNQPQHF.

CDR3 residues: CASSTGTGAAYEQYF. The CDR3 bases are TGTGCCAGTAGTACTGGGACAGGGGCCGCCTACGAGCAGTACTTC. The chain joins TRBV19 to TRBJ2-7; 10 nucleotides agree with TRBD1. V trimming: 4 bases; J trimming: 2 bases; junction bases outside the gene matches: 5. Germline V gene sequence: CDR1 LNHDA, CDR2 SQIVND (reference sequence). CDR3 length equals 15 residues.

The chain recombines TRBV5-1 with TRBJ1-1; 7 bases are shared with TRBD1. The CDR3 totals 12 residues. The V segment lost 4 bases and the J segment 10 bases; nucleotides outside the gene matches: 7. Germline V gene sequence: CDR1 SGHRS, CDR2 YFSETQ. CDR3 protein: CASSPGTATAFF. CDR3 nucleotide sequence: TGCGCCAGCAGCCCGGGGACAGCAACAGCTTTCTTT.

The chain links TRBV25-1 to TRBJ2-1, with 8 bases fitting TRBD1. CDR1 and CDR2 (germline): MGHDK, SYGVNS. There are 14 residues in the CDR3. The ends lost 10 bases at V and 7 bases at J; junction bases unmatched: 12. The CDR3 DNA reads as TGTGCCACCCGGGAGTGGACAGGGACTAATGAGCAGTTCTTC. It yields the protein CATREWTGTNEQFF.

The V and J genes are TRBV5-1 and TRBJ2-2; 9 bases match TRBD1. Losses at the gene ends were 4 bases for V and 0 bases for J; bases not matched to a gene: 7. CDR1 is SGHRS and CDR2 is YFSETQ in the germline V gene. The CDR3 contains 17 residues. DNA of the CDR3: TGCGCCAGCAGCCCCCTGGGACAGGGCCCGAACACCGGGGAGCTGTTTTTT. The encoded protein is CASSPLGQGPNTGELFF.

With respect to this clone: Other nucleotide sequences from this sample produce the same CDR3. The rearrangement joins TRBV9 to TRBJ1-1; tentative D call: TRBD1 (5 bases). Germline CDR1 is SGDLS and CDR2 is YYNGEE. Trimming removed 2 bases from V and 0 bases from J, with 8 bases in between. This CDR3 spans 14 amino acids. The CDR3 loop reads CASSVGGMNTEAFF. Here the CDR3 DNA reads TGTGCCAGCAGCGTCGGGGGTATGAACACTGAAGCTTTCTTT.

The chain recombines TRBV5-6 with TRBJ2-3, with 9 bases matching TRBD2. V shed 3 bases and J 1 base; nucleotides not matched to a gene: 6. The CDR3 has 16 amino acids. Germline V gene lookup returns CDR1 SGHDT and CDR2 YYEEEE. CDR3 protein: CASSWLASGGTDTQYF. Written as DNA, the CDR3 is TGTGCCAGCAGCTGGCTCGCTAGCGGGGGCACAGATACGCAGTATTTT.

The rearrangement uses TRBV2 and TRBJ1-3, with 7 bases identical to TRBD1. This CDR3 has 16 amino acids. The germline V gene has CDR1 SNHLY and CDR2 FYNNEI. Trimming cost V 5 bases and J 0 bases; bases outside gene matches: 7. CDR3: CASSHRGPSSGNTIYF. The CDR3 DNA follows: TGTGCCAGCAGTCACAGGGGCCCTTCCTCTGGAAACACCATATATTTT.

The V and J genes are TRBV4-1 and TRBJ1-5, with 8 bases matching TRBD1. Germline CDR1 and CDR2: MGHRA and YSYEKL. V lost 5 bases to trimming and J lost 1 base; unmatched junction nucleotides: 7. The CDR3 length is 16 residues. The DNA of the CDR3 is TGCGCCAGCAGCTCACCAGGGGGCATGAGCAATCAGCCCCAGCATTTT. Translated: CASSSPGGMSNQPQHF.

The chain uses TRBV30 and TRBJ2-1; 7 positions match TRBD2. The CDR3 is made up of 14 amino acids. In germline, CDR1 is GTSNPN, CDR2 SVGIG (reference sequence). V dropped 0 bases and J dropped 3; count of bases not matched to a gene: 2. The CDR3 nucleotides read TGTGCCTGGAGTGTCCTAGCGGACTACAATGAGCAGTTCTTC. This gives the protein CAWSVLADYNEQFF.

The rearrangement joins TRBV7-9 to TRBJ1-2; a possible D gene is TRBD1 (5 bases). Germline V gives CDR1 SEHNR, CDR2 FQNEAQ (reference sequence). With 5 bases removed from V and 8 bases from J, the gap between germline ends came to 21 bases. The CDR3 covers 15 residues. The CDR3 here is CASSPAGQGVNGYTF. CDR3 DNA: TGTGCCAGCAGCCCAGCGGGGCAGGGAGTTAACGGCTACACCTTC. Together with reference TRBV7-9 and TRBJ1-2, the CDR3 gives the full variable domain: DTGVSQNPRHKITKRGQNVTFRCDPISEHNRLYWYRQTLGQGPEFLTYFQNEAQLEKSRLLSDRFSAERPKGSFSTLEIQRTEQGDSAMYLCASSPAGQGVNGYTFGSGTRLTVV.

The chain uses TRBV25-1 and TRBJ1-2; D perhaps matches TRBD1 (6 bases). There are 17 residues in the CDR3. Germline-derived CDR1 and CDR2 are MGHDK and SYGVNS. V was pared by 3 bases and J by 3 bases, with 20 bases between. The CDR3 loop reads CASSEFGVRNRDYGYTF. The DNA of the CDR3 is TGTGCCAGCAGTGAGTTTGGGGTTAGGAACAGGGACTATGGCTACACCTTC.

V gene TRBV5-5 combines with J gene TRBJ2-3, with 12 nucleotides matching TRBD2. The CDR3 is made up of 20 amino acids. The junction had 16 bases not matched to a gene; V was cut back by 4 bases and J by 1 base. Germline CDR1 and CDR2: SGHKS and YYEKEE (reference sequence). DNA for the CDR3: TGTGCCAGCAGCCCGCCGAAATGGACTAGCGGGGTCCTCGGCACAGATACGCAGTATTTT. Amino acids: CASSPPKWTSGVLGTDTQYF.

The rearrangement links TRBV5-6 to TRBJ2-7; TRBD1 matches at 11 bases. The CDR3 sequence is 15 residues long. CDR1 SGHDT and CDR2 YYEEEE come from the germline V gene. V was pared by 4 bases and J by 6 bases, with 9 bases of the junction left unmatched. The DNA of the CDR3 is TGTGCCAGCAGCGCTACCGGGACAGGGGGTTTCGAGCAGTACTTC. Its protein is CASSATGTGGFEQYF. Filled out from reference TRBV5-6 and TRBJ2-7, the complete variable domain reads DAGVTQSPTHLIKTRGQQVTLRCSPKSGHDTVSWYQQALGQGPQFIFQYYEEEERQRGNFPDRFSGHQFPNYSSELNVNALLLGDSALYLCASSATGTGGFEQYFGPGTRLTVT.